This TCR beta chain was sequenced for a study of OX40 agonist ivuxolimab in advanced cancers. Study-level background: The study gave patients intravenous ivuxolimab at 0.01 to 10 mg/kg every 2 weeks. Study-wide findings and caveats: Individuals who were partial responders at 0.1-3.0 mg/kg had clonal expansion that ranked among the lowest.

Profiled with immunoSEQ multiplex PCR; TCRdb holds only in-frame clones, not every one. The sample lists around 78,000 clones; 80% to 90% were seen once. The V end lost 2 bases, the J end lost 13 bases, and 15 bases lay between the germline ends. The length of the CDR3 is 14 residues. Germline CDR1 reads SNHLY; CDR2 reads FYNNEI. Remarks on this clone: Its antigen remains unknown.

The origin of this receptor is an adult with an advanced solid tumor such as melanoma, head and neck, liver or kidney cancer. This chain joins TRBV2 and TRBJ2-6, with D uncertain. The sample was CD4+ or CD8+ T cells sorted from blood, taken in a trial of the OX40 agonist ivuxolimab. This CDR3 reads CASSERSVGKVLTF. The DNA for the CDR3 is TGTGCCAGCAGTGAAAGGAGTGTTGGTAAAGTCCTGACTTTC.